A single sample gave rise to the 3 T cell receptor beta chains below, sequenced in a study of blood T cell repertoires in COVID-19. Clones were read by immunoSEQ multiplex PCR, and TCRdb kept only the in-frame ones, dropping some. Among approximately 250,000 clones listed, approximately 84% were seen once. Sequencing used peripheral blood. The receptors stem from a man aged 45-65 years with acute or convalescent COVID-19.

The chain couples TRBV30 to TRBJ1-1; D gene uncertain. The V end lost 1 base, the J end lost 0 bases, and 6 bases lay between the germline ends. Germline V CDR1 and CDR2: GTSNPN, SVGIG (reference sequence). This CDR3 is built from 13 residues. The DNA for the CDR3 is TGTGCCTGGAGTGCGGTAATGAACACTGAAGCTTTCTTT. It is translated as CAWSAVMNTEAFF.

The chain links TRBV5-5 to TRBJ1-3, with 10 bases aligning to TRBD1. There are 16 residues in the CDR3. Germline loops: CDR1 SGHKS, CDR2 YYEKEE (reference sequence). The V segment lost 4 bases and the J segment 0 bases; nucleotides outside the gene matches: 4. The CDR3 nucleotides are TGTGCCAGCAGCCACCGGACAGGGGGCTCTGGAAACACCATATATTTT. Its translation is CASSHRTGGSGNTIYF.

This clone was counted a few times. This sequence joins TRBV19 and TRBJ2-2, with 7 bases fitting TRBD1. Losses at the gene ends were 4 bases for V and 6 bases for J; bases not matched to a gene: 8. Germline V gene lookup returns CDR1 LNHDA and CDR2 SQIVND (reference sequence). The CDR3 spans 15 residues. The CDR3 bases are TGTGCCAGTAGTAATGACAGGGCGTACGCCGGGGAGCTGTTTTTT. Protein sequence: CASSNDRAYAGELFF. The full variable domain, with the rest looked up from reference TRBV19 and TRBJ2-2, is DGGITQSPKYLFRKEGQNVTLSCEQNLNHDAMYWYRQDPGQGLRLIYYSQIVNDFQKGDIAEGYSVSREKKESFPLTVTSAQKNPTAFYLCASSNDRAYAGELFFGEGSRLTVL.